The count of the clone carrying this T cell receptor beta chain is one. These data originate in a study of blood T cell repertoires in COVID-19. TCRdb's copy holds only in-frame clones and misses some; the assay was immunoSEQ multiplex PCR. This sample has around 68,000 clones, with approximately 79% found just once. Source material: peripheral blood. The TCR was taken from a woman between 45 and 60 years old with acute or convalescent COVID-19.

CDR3 sequence reads: CASSLERGRTEAFF. Written as DNA, the CDR3 is TGTGCCAGCAGCTTAGAAAGGGGCCGGACTGAAGCTTTCTTT. The chain employs TRBV13 and TRBJ1-1; D may be TRBD1 (5 bases). V was cut by 1 base and J by 5 bases, with 11 bases left in between. CDR1 and CDR2 (germline): PRHDT, FYEKMQ (reference sequence). The CDR3 runs to 14 residues. The full variable domain, with the rest looked up from reference TRBV13 and TRBJ1-1, is AAGVIQSPRHLIKEKRETATLKCYPIPRHDTVYWYQQGPGQDPQFLISFYEKMQSDKGSIPDRFSAQQFSDYHSELNMSSLELGDSALYFCASSLERGRTEAFFGQGTRLTVV.